This TCR beta chain was sequenced during a study of blood T cell dynamics during melanoma immunotherapy. Study in general: First-line therapy was either pembrolizumab or nivolumab with ipilimumab for metastatic melanoma.

CDR3 length: 15 amino acids. Germline V gives CDR1 KGHSH, CDR2 LQKENI. The V and J ends lost 6 bases and 0 bases, in that order; junction bases with no gene match: 2. The repertoire was sequenced with immunoSEQ multiplex PCR; TCRdb's copy has only in-frame clones and lacks some. Of some 6,700 clones in the sample, roughly 85% were seen once. The time point: week 3, after first cycle of checkpoint inhibitor. Apart from two fast progressors, RECIST 1.1 response was judged 12 weeks post-infusion. The sequences come from blood, collected from a patient treated with checkpoint blockade. The rearrangement uses TRBV18 and TRBJ2-6; TRBD1 agrees at 7 bases. The clonotype comes from a human donor with melanoma. Some clones in this sample may be carry-over from other donors' samples. The CDR3: CASSPGGSGANVLTF. CDR3 DNA: TGTGCCAGCTCTCCAGGGGGCTCTGGGGCCAACGTCCTGACTTTC.